This T cell receptor (beta chain) was sequenced during a study of cytomegalovirus exposure and HLA in healthy donors. The germline V gene has CDR1 GTSNPN and CDR2 SVGIG (reference sequence). With V trimmed by 3 bases and J by 2 bases, 10 bases remained unmatched. The CDR3 is 15 residues long. Points on this clone: Its cognate antigen is unknown.

Regarding the study as a whole: TCR sequences were mostly rare, though some public TCRs occurred in many donors. Reportedly, diagnosis of cytomegalovirus status by the classifier showed high specificity and sensitivity. Investigators reported 150 to 200 TCR beta chains as tied to cytomegalovirus.

Sequencing was performed with immunoSEQ multiplex PCR; in TCRdb, only in-frame clones are kept and a portion is missing. The table lists 130,000 or so clones, about 91% of them singletons. V usage is TRBV30 and J usage is TRBJ2-7; 7 positions agree with TRBD2. Sequencing was carried out using PBMCs. The clonotype comes from a woman younger than 35 in good health and CMV-seropositive. CDR3 DNA sequence: TGTGCCTGGAGCCGCGGGGGTGAGATCCCCTACGAGCAGTACTTC. Protein product: CAWSRGGEIPYEQYF.